These 4 T cell receptor beta chains share one sample of origin, sequenced in a study of shared clonotypes between healthy human individuals. Generated by immunoSEQ multiplex PCR, the TCRdb table keeps only in-frame clones and is missing some. The sample includes roughly 1,100,000 clones, about 75% of them seen just once. Sequences were obtained from memory CD4+ T cells sorted from blood. As to subset: CD45RA-negative fraction. The receptors shown here come from a young man in good health.

The V and J genes are TRBV2 and TRBJ2-1; 7 bases line up with TRBD2. With V trimmed by 6 bases and J by 0 bases, 5 bases remained unmatched. The CDR3 covers 15 residues. The germline CDR1 and CDR2 sequences are SNHLY and FYNNEI. The CDR3 is CASRSGTSSYNEQFF. DNA for the CDR3: TGTGCCAGCAGGAGCGGGACGAGCTCCTACAATGAGCAGTTCTTC.

The table lists this clone with a count of one. The CDR3 spells CAWRPFRGNQPQHF. CDR3 nucleotide sequence: TGTGCCTGGAGGCCGTTCAGGGGGAATCAGCCCCAGCATTTT. The rearrangement links TRBV30 to TRBJ1-5, with 7 bases aligning to TRBD1. V lost 3 bases, J lost 4 bases, and 6 bases stayed unmatched. CDR3 length: 14 amino acids. Germline CDR1 is GTSNPN and CDR2 is SVGIG (reference sequence).

This chain joins TRBV30 and TRBJ1-2, with TRBD1 matching over 9 bases. V shed 4 bases and J 5 bases; nucleotides not matched to a gene: 5. Germline CDR1 and CDR2: GTSNPN and SVGIG (reference sequence). This CDR3 is built from 13 residues. In nucleotides, the CDR3 is TGTGCCTGGAAAGGGACAGGGAGTTATGGCTACACCTTC. Protein sequence: CAWKGTGSYGYTF.

Only a few counts were recorded for this clone. The chain has TRBV7-9 and TRBJ1-2; the D is unclear. V was pared by 2 bases and J by 8 bases, with 9 bases between. CDR1 is SEHNR, CDR2 FQNEAQ, per germline (reference sequence). The CDR3 contains 12 residues. The CDR3 region is CASSLIGEGYTF. As DNA, the CDR3 is TGTGCCAGCAGCTTAATCGGGGAGGGCTACACCTTC.